This TCR beta chain stems from a study of vaccination and CD4 T cells after COVID-19. Findings and limits, study-wide: Among reactive clones from convalescent patients, a median about 86% appeared only post-vaccination.

Treatment: 10-day PBMC culture with coronavirus spike peptide pools or control peptides (ViraFEST assay). Cultured CD4+ T cells had their DNA profiled by the Oncomine TCR Beta short-read assay. TCRdb used MiXCR to reprocess the PCR reads, holding one entry per CDR3 protein. This sample has about 16,000 distinct CDR3 sequences, with roughly two thirds found just once. V was pared by 0 bases and J by 6 bases, with 15 bases between. There are 16 residues in the CDR3. CDR1 is DFQATT, CDR2 SNEGSKA, per germline (reference sequence). This clonotype was detected only a few times. Its antigen remains unidentified.

The chain combines TRBV20-1 with TRBJ1-6; D possibly corresponds to TRBD1 (6 bases). The sequence was obtained from a human donor who had recovered from COVID-19. Material for sequencing was CD4+ T cells from blood, cultured in vitro. CDR3 nucleotides: TGCAGTGCTAGAGATCTCGGGGGGCGCCGTAATTCACCCCTCCACTTT. Amino acids: CSARDLGGRRNSPLHF.